Here is one T cell receptor beta chain with its context. Antigen specificity is unknown. This sample is part of a study of T cells in Graves' hyperthyroidism and ophthalmopathy. Findings of the study overall: Ophthalmopathy and stable hyperthyroidism were told apart by a 13 V-J model.

The V gene end was trimmed by 5 bases and the J gene end by 4 bases; junction bases not matched to a gene: 7. The CDR3 extends over 15 amino acids. Germline lookup yields CDR1 SGDLS and CDR2 YYNGEE. Authors of the study amplified TCR beta CDR3 regions from RNA transcripts. In the first-round RT-PCR of the TCR CDR3, the HTBI primer set was used. TCRdb analysed the multiplex PCR reads with MiXCR anew, one entry per CDR3 protein. In the table there are 400,000 to 450,000 distinct CDR3 sequences, about 15% of which are singletons. The V and J genes are TRBV9 and TRBJ1-5; 9 positions match TRBD1. The sequenced sample was blood. This clonotype was obtained from a young man with Graves' ophthalmopathy. This CDR3 is CASSRTGAPNQPQHF. The DNA of the CDR3 is TGTGCCAGCAGTAGGACAGGGGCCCCTAATCAGCCCCAGCATTTT.